These 18 T cell receptor beta chains were sequenced from one sample in a study of blood T cell repertoires in COVID-19. Repertoires were generated with immunoSEQ multiplex PCR, while TCRdb's copy carries only in-frame clones and drops some. The data show about 200,000 clones, 82% seen once. The sample was peripheral blood. The receptors originated from a woman aged 40 to 49 with acute or convalescent COVID-19.

The chain employs TRBV4-1 and TRBJ2-3, with D possibly TRBD2 on 7 matching bases. Germline CDR1 and CDR2: MGHRA and YSYEKL. Trimming shortened V by 5 bases and J by 5 bases, and 20 bases separated the two germline ends. The CDR3 covers 16 residues. CDR3 sequence (DNA): TGCGCCAGCAGCACGGGGGGCGGGGCCAAGGGAGATACGCAGTATTTT. Amino acid sequence: CASSTGGGAKGDTQYF.

This chain links TRBV19 with TRBJ2-2; 9 bases are shared with TRBD2. V gave up 4 bases and J gave up 3 bases; unmatched junction bases: 9. Germline CDR1 and CDR2: LNHDA and SQIVND (reference sequence). This CDR3 is 17 amino acids long. In nucleotides, the CDR3 is TGTGCCAGTAGTAAGGGGGCTAGCGGGAAGTACACCGGGGAGCTGTTTTTT. It is translated as CASSKGASGKYTGELFF.

The chain combines TRBV7-8 with TRBJ1-4; D is unresolved. V dropped 5 bases and J dropped 4 bases, with 17 bases sitting between them. The CDR3 extends over 16 amino acids. Germline-derived CDR1 and CDR2 are SGHVS and FQNEAQ. In DNA form, the CDR3 reads TGTGCCAGCAGCCAAGAGGCGGGAGAATTTAATGAAAAACTGTTTTTT. Translated: CASSQEAGEFNEKLFF. Supplemented by reference TRBV7-8 and TRBJ1-4, the full variable domain reads GAGVSQSPRYKVAKRGQDVALRCDPISGHVSLFWYQQALGQGPEFLTYFQNEAQLDKSGLPSDRFFAERPEGSVSTLKIQRTQQEDSAVYLCASSQEAGEFNEKLFFGSGTQLSVL.

The chain uses TRBV7-8 and TRBJ2-7; no reliable D call. Trimming took off 1 base at V and 12 bases at J, with 10 bases between the two ends. Germline loops: CDR1 SGHVS, CDR2 FQNEAQ. This CDR3 has 11 residues. CDR3 sequence reads: CASSLGAVLYF. The CDR3 coding sequence is TGTGCCAGCAGCTTAGGGGCAGTTTTGTACTTC.

The rearrangement joins TRBV2 to TRBJ2-7, with D possibly being TRBD1 (6 bases). Germline V gene sequence: CDR1 SNHLY, CDR2 FYNNEI. V was trimmed by 10 bases and J by 1 base, leaving 11 bases between them. The CDR3 is made up of 12 amino acids. The CDR3 nucleotides are TGTGCCACGTTGGACAGATCCTACGAGCAGTACTTC. As protein: CATLDRSYEQYF.

Concerning this clone itself: The same CDR3 is also encoded by other DNA sequences in this sample. This chain links TRBV29-1 with TRBJ2-3, with 8 bases that match TRBD2. Germline V gene lookup returns CDR1 SQVTM and CDR2 ANQGSEA. The CDR3 covers 17 residues. The CDR3 region is CSPLGGGARGERDTQYF. The CDR3 DNA follows: TGCAGTCCTCTCGGCGGGGGCGCGCGGGGGGAGAGGGATACGCAGTATTTT.

The chain links TRBV19 to TRBJ1-2; D gene ambiguous. V dropped 3 bases and J dropped 2 bases, with 13 bases sitting between them. Per germline, CDR1 LNHDA and CDR2 SQIVND (reference sequence). The CDR3 sequence is 15 residues long. The CDR3 DNA reads TGTGCCAGTAGTATGACGAACAGAAGAAACTATGGCTACACCTTC. Protein product: CASSMTNRRNYGYTF.

The CDR3 reads CASSLLAGGQSYNEQFF. The CDR3, as DNA: TGTGCCAGCAGCTTATTAGCGGGGGGGCAATCCTACAATGAGCAGTTCTTC. The V call is TRBV11-2, the J call TRBJ2-1, with TRBD2 identical over 11 bases. V trimming: 2 bases; J trimming: 1 base; junction bases outside the gene matches: 4. Germline V gene lookup returns CDR1 SGHAT and CDR2 FQNNGV. The CDR3 spans 17 residues.

The chain is built from TRBV21-1 and TRBJ2-3; TRBD2, as called in the table, went unchecked against the DNA. TRBV21-1 is tagged as a pseudogene. The CDR3 contains 23 residues. CDR3 sequence: CASSSKQGARGLAGVDIADTQYF. CDR3 DNA: TGTGCCAGCAGCTCCAAACAGGGGGCGCGGGGACTAGCGGGGGTCGACATAGCGGATACGCAGTATTTT.

CDR3 sequence: CASSKAGSSYEQYF. The CDR3 bases are TGTGCCAGCAGTAAGGCAGGGTCCTCCTACGAGCAGTACTTC. The chain links TRBV14 to TRBJ2-7, with D perhaps TRBD1 (5 bases). The germline CDR1 and CDR2 sequences are SGHDN and FVKESK. The CDR3 totals 14 residues. Trimming stripped 6 bases from V and 0 bases from J, with 12 bases between. The full variable domain, in which reference TRBV14 and TRBJ2-7 provide the parts outside the CDR3, is EAGVTQFPSHSVIEKGQTVTLRCDPISGHDNLYWYRRVMGKEIKFLLHFVKESKQDESGMPNNRFLAERTGGTYSTLKVQPAELEDSGVYFCASSKAGSSYEQYFGPGTRLTVT.

This chain joins TRBV19 and TRBJ1-2; D gene uncertain. Germline CDR1 LNHDA, CDR2 SQIVND (reference sequence). The CDR3 spans 11 residues. V was pared by 7 bases and J by 8 bases, with 11 bases between. The CDR3 nucleotides read TGTGCCAGTAATACGGAGTACGGCTACACCTTC. This translates into CASNTEYGYTF.

With regard to this clone: This specimen includes other DNA sequences encoding the same CDR3. The rearrangement uses TRBV12-3 or TRBV12-4 and TRBJ2-7, with TRBD2 as a possible D gene (5 bases). Trimming removed 5 bases at V and 3 bases at J, with 5 bases between. The CDR3 runs to 11 residues. The CDR3 DNA reads as TGTGCCAGCAGTAGCGGCTACGAGCAGTACTTC. Residues: CASSSGYEQYF.

The J gene is TRBJ2-7, the V gene TRBV25-1, with 7 bases identical to TRBD1. Germline trimming cut 2 bases from V and 5 bases from J; bases unmatched to any gene: 9. The germline gives CDR1 MGHDK, CDR2 SYGVNS. CDR3 length: 15 residues. The CDR3 sequence is CASSESDRVTNEQYF. The CDR3 DNA follows: TGTGCCAGCAGTGAAAGTGACAGGGTAACAAACGAGCAGTACTTC.

The J gene is TRBJ1-2, the V gene TRBV6-5; D gene unclear. V lost 6 bases, J lost 8 bases, and 19 bases lay in between. This CDR3 spans 14 amino acids. From germline, CDR1 is MNHEY and CDR2 SVGAGI. The DNA of the CDR3 is TGTGCCAGCAGACAAGGACTGGGTTTAGGGGGCTACACCTTC. Protein: CASRQGLGLGGYTF.

V and J are TRBV19 and TRBJ1-1; D unclear. V was clipped by 5 bases and J by 0 bases, with 7 bases between them. Germline CDR1 LNHDA, CDR2 SQIVND (reference sequence). This CDR3 has 13 residues. The CDR3 DNA sequence: TGTGCCAGTAGTCCGCGGATGAACACTGAAGCTTTCTTT. Its protein is CASSPRMNTEAFF.

The rearrangement links TRBV6-5 to TRBJ2-7, with 8 positions matching TRBD1. Germline-derived CDR1 and CDR2 are MNHEY and SVGAGI. J lost 6 bases, V lost 6 bases, and 10 bases had no gene match. The CDR3 consists of 14 residues. CDR3 DNA sequence: TGTGCCAGCAGGGCCGGGACAGGCGGGTCCGAGCAGTACTTC. It yields the protein CASRAGTGGSEQYF.

This chain links TRBV30 with TRBJ2-7, with 10 bases that match TRBD2. Germline trimming cut 7 bases from V and 2 bases from J; bases unmatched to any gene: 14. CDR1 GTSNPN and CDR2 SVGIG come from the germline V gene (reference sequence). The CDR3 has 16 residues. The CDR3 DNA is TGTGCCTACACTCCGTCTCCTGGACTAGCGGCCTACGAGCAGTACTTC. Translation: CAYTPSPGLAAYEQYF.

This clone has a handful of counts. The chain carries TRBV25-1 and TRBJ1-4; D is unresolved. The CDR3 runs 14 residues. The V and J ends lost 2 bases and 8 bases respectively, with 12 bases between them. CDR1 and CDR2 (germline): MGHDK, SYGVNS. DNA for the CDR3: TGTGCCAGCAGTGAAGGAGGGTTGGAGGAAAAACTGTTTTTT. Translating it yields CASSEGGLEEKLFF.